Listed here are 31 T cell receptor beta chains from one sample, sequenced in a study of T cell responses to AZD1222 COVID-19 vaccine. Profiled with immunoSEQ multiplex PCR; TCRdb holds only in-frame clones, not every one. The sample has about 270,000 clones, 94% seen once; the top ten hold less than 0.6%. Sequencing used peripheral blood, obtained 28 days after the second AZD1222 dose. The receptor set was obtained from an adult who received the AZD1222 COVID-19 vaccine.

This clone was observed a few times. The CDR3 DNA sequence: TGTGCCAGCTCAATAGGCTACATAGCATACAATGAGCAGTTCTTC. It yields the protein CASSIGYIAYNEQFF. V is TRBV18 and J is TRBJ2-1; D is unresolved. The length of the CDR3 is 15 residues. V was pared by 5 bases and J by 4 bases, with 15 bases between. The germline V gene encodes CDR1 KGHSH and CDR2 LQKENI.

The chain is built from TRBV11-2 and TRBJ1-1, with D uncertain. CDR1 and CDR2 from the germline V gene are SGHAT and FQNNGV. Trimming cost V 1 base and J 7 bases, with 13 bases left between them. This CDR3 contains 14 residues. CDR3 nucleotides: TGTGCCAGCAGCTTAGGGGCCCCACTGAGTGAAGCTTTCTTT. It translates to CASSLGAPLSEAFF.

The V gene is TRBV7-2, the J gene TRBJ2-3; D unresolved. The CDR3 is 14 amino acids. Germline CDR1 and CDR2: SGHTA and FQGNSA. V was shortened by 2 bases and J by 6 bases, with 12 bases between the two germline ends. The CDR3 coding sequence is TGTGCCAGCAGCTTAATTGGGGAAGGGGATACGCAGTATTTT. Translation: CASSLIGEGDTQYF.

This chain links TRBV9 with TRBJ1-2, with 10 bases lining up with TRBD1. The J segment lost 5 bases and the V segment lost 0 bases, leaving 7 bases of the junction unmatched. CDR3 length equals 16 residues. Germline CDR1 reads SGDLS; CDR2 reads YYNGEE. Here the CDR3 reads CASSVGGTGASYGYTF. Here the CDR3 DNA reads TGTGCCAGCAGCGTAGGGGGGACAGGGGCGTCTTATGGCTACACCTTC.

This clone showed up just once. J is TRBJ2-5 and V is TRBV27, with a weak D call TRBD2 (5 bases). There are 15 residues in the CDR3. V was trimmed by 5 bases and J by 1 base, leaving 14 bases between them. In germline, CDR1 is MNHEY, CDR2 SMNVEV (reference sequence). The CDR3 DNA reads TGTGCCAGCAGTCCCCTGACTATTTTCCAAGAGACCCAGTACTTC. Encoded protein: CASSPLTIFQETQYF.

The genes are TRBV11-2 and TRBJ2-7; either TRBD1 or TRBD2 may supply D (5 bases each). CDR1 is SGHAT, CDR2 FQNNGV, per germline. CDR3 length equals 13 residues. The germline V and J ends were trimmed by 5 bases and 6 bases, with 14 bases remaining between them. The CDR3 nucleotides are TGTGCCAGCAGCCTTCATGCAGGGACCGAGCAGTACTTC. Translated, it gives CASSLHAGTEQYF.

This clone came up a few times. The J gene is TRBJ2-5, the V gene TRBV11-1; 8 nucleotides agree with TRBD2. V shed 10 bases and J 1 base; nucleotides not matched to a gene: 5. Looked up from germline, CDR1 is SGHAT and CDR2 is FQDESV (reference sequence). This CDR3 has 13 amino acids. The CDR3 reads CATGRGAQETQYF. In DNA, the CDR3 is TGTGCCACCGGGCGGGGGGCCCAAGAGACCCAGTACTTC.

The chain uses TRBV28 and TRBJ2-1, with TRBD2 matching over 7 bases. The ends lost 6 bases at V and 10 bases at J; junction bases unmatched: 15. Per the germline V gene, CDR1 is MDHEN and CDR2 is SYDVKM. The CDR3 loop spans 15 amino acids. This chain's CDR3 is CASSRVRRERGEQFF. CDR3 in DNA: TGTGCCAGCAGCCGGGTCCGGCGGGAGCGAGGGGAGCAGTTCTTC.

The chain recombines TRBV27 with TRBJ1-1; no clear D. With 3 bases removed from V and 5 bases from J, the gap between germline ends came to 10 bases. The CDR3 extends over 13 amino acids. In germline, CDR1 is MNHEY, CDR2 SMNVEV (reference sequence). DNA of the CDR3: TGTGCCAGCAGTTTTAAGGATACGACTGAAGCTTTCTTT. Its translation: CASSFKDTTEAFF.

The chain recombines TRBV2 with TRBJ2-7; D is uncertain. This CDR3 region has 14 residues. Germline V CDR1 and CDR2: SNHLY, FYNNEI. V dropped 4 bases and J dropped 2 bases, with 12 bases sitting between them. The CDR3: CASSGAPGPYEQYF. DNA of the CDR3: TGTGCCAGCAGTGGGGCACCCGGGCCCTACGAGCAGTACTTC.

V and J are TRBV28 and TRBJ1-6; 10 bases are shared with TRBD1. The germline gives CDR1 MDHEN, CDR2 SYDVKM. This CDR3 has 18 residues. Trimming at V came to 2 bases and at J to 0 bases, leaving 4 bases not matched to a gene. Written as DNA, the CDR3 is TGTGCCAGCAGTTTACCGGGACAGGGGAGCTCCTATAATTCACCCCTCCACTTT. Translation gives CASSLPGQGSSYNSPLHF. Based on the CDR3 plus reference TRBV28 and TRBJ1-6, the full variable domain is DVKVTQSSRYLVKRTGEKVFLECVQDMDHENMFWYRQDPGLGLRLIYFSYDVKMKEKGDIPEGYSVSREKKERFSLILESASTNQTSMYLCASSLPGQGSSYNSPLHFGNGTRLTVT.

The gene calls are TRBV11-2 and TRBJ2-7; D tentatively reads TRBD1 or TRBD2 (6 bases each). Trimming left V 5 bases short and J 6 bases short, with 17 bases between. Germline V gives CDR1 SGHAT, CDR2 FQNNGV. The CDR3 is 14 residues long. The CDR3 loop is CASSPTTGASEQYF. Written as DNA, the CDR3 is TGTGCCAGCAGCCCTACCACGGGGGCTAGCGAGCAGTACTTC.

The count of this clone is one. This chain links TRBV5-1 with TRBJ2-6, with D possibly matching TRBD2 (6 bases). CDR1 is SGHRS, CDR2 YFSETQ, per germline. CDR3 length equals 14 residues. Trimming removed 7 bases from V and 3 bases from J, with 11 bases in between. The CDR3 protein is CASRELGGANVLTF. CDR3 bases: TGCGCCAGCCGGGAGCTAGGTGGGGCCAACGTCCTGACTTTC.

J is TRBJ2-2 and V is TRBV10-3, with 12 bases matching TRBD1. With V trimmed by 6 bases and J by 5 bases, 13 bases remained unmatched. Germline V lookup: CDR1 ENHRY, CDR2 SYGVKD. CDR3 length: 18 amino acids. CDR3 sequence: CAIRPGTGGGNGTGELFF. The DNA of the CDR3 is TGTGCCATCAGGCCCGGGACAGGGGGCGGGAACGGGACCGGGGAGCTGTTTTTT.

This clone was observed a few times. The V gene is TRBV5-1, the J gene TRBJ2-5, with TRBD1 matching over 8 bases. Germline V gene lookup returns CDR1 SGHRS and CDR2 YFSETQ. The CDR3 contains 13 residues. The J segment lost 5 bases and the V segment lost 5 bases, leaving 5 bases of the junction unmatched. The DNA of the CDR3 is TGCGCCAGCAGATCAGGGGGCGCGGAGACCCAGTACTTC. Encoded protein: CASRSGGAETQYF.

This clone appeared a single time. The chain combines TRBV28 with TRBJ2-2; 8 positions match TRBD2. The CDR3 has 15 residues. Looked up from germline, CDR1 is MDHEN and CDR2 is SYDVKM. V trimming: 5 bases; J trimming: 7 bases; junction bases outside the gene matches: 9. The CDR3 loop reads CASSMSGTRDGELFF. In DNA, the CDR3 is TGTGCCAGCAGTATGTCCGGGACTAGGGACGGGGAGCTGTTTTTT.

The chain recombines TRBV7-9 with TRBJ1-5; D gene uncertain. V was pared by 2 bases and J by 7 bases, with 6 bases between. This CDR3 spans 12 amino acids. The germline CDR1 and CDR2 sequences are SEHNR and FQNEAQ (reference sequence). CDR3 coding DNA: TGTGCCAGCAGCTTACCGGAACAGCCCCAGCATTTT. It codes for CASSLPEQPQHF.

The chain carries TRBV9 and TRBJ1-1; unclear D gene. This CDR3 region has 13 residues. Trimming stripped 4 bases from V and 5 bases from J, with 12 bases between. Germline V gene lookup returns CDR1 SGDLS and CDR2 YYNGEE. The CDR3 region has the DNA TGTGCCAGCAGCCCCTGGGGTGGGACTGAAGCTTTCTTT. This encodes CASSPWGGTEAFF. Complete variable domain (other parts from reference TRBV9 and TRBJ1-1): DSGVTQTPKHLITATGQRVTLRCSPRSGDLSVYWYQQSLDQGLQFLIQYYNGEERAKGNILERFSAQQFPDLHSELNLSSLELGDSALYFCASSPWGGTEAFFGQGTRLTVV.

The sample holds one count of this clone. V and J are TRBV6-2 or TRBV6-3 and TRBJ2-7, with 7 bases that match TRBD2. Per the germline V gene, CDR1 is MNHEY and CDR2 is SVGEGT. CDR3 length: 14 residues. J gave up 6 bases and V 4 bases, and 9 bases lay outside the gene matches. CDR3 protein: CASSSVGRAREQYF. CDR3 nucleotides: TGTGCCAGCAGTTCCGTGGGGAGGGCCCGCGAGCAGTACTTC.

The chain has TRBV18 and TRBJ1-2; 9 nucleotides agree with TRBD1. The length of the CDR3 is 15 residues. CDR1 KGHSH and CDR2 LQKENI come from the germline V gene. V was clipped by 0 bases and J by 7 bases; unmatched bases: 6. CDR3 nucleotides: TGTGCCAGCTCACCACCGGGACAGGGAAAGGGTGGCTACACCTTC. It is translated as CASSPPGQGKGGYTF.

This clone was seen just once. V is TRBV4-2 and J is TRBJ1-2; a weak D match, TRBD1 (6 bases). The CDR3 has 15 amino acids. V was cut by 4 bases and J by 0 bases, with 12 bases left in between. CDR1 is LGHNA and CDR2 is YNFKEQ in the germline V gene. This CDR3 is CASSPTQGPNYGYTF. The CDR3, as DNA: TGTGCCAGCAGCCCAACACAGGGTCCTAACTATGGCTACACCTTC.

The chain recombines TRBV7-6 with TRBJ2-3; no firm D call. CDR1 is SGHVS and CDR2 is FNYEAQ in the germline V gene. The V end was cut by 6 bases, the J end by 4 bases, with 17 bases between. This CDR3 region has 15 residues. In DNA, the CDR3 is TGTGCCAGCAGGCGTCGACCCGGACCCGCAGATACGCAGTATTTT. Amino acids: CASRRRPGPADTQYF.

This clone was picked up one time. The chain has TRBV3-1 (or the pseudogene TRBV3-2) and TRBJ1-6; tentatively, D is TRBD1 (5 bases). The CDR3 is made up of 14 amino acids. Trimming cost V 4 bases and J 12 bases, with 16 bases left between them. The germline gives CDR1 LGHDT, CDR2 YNNKEL (reference sequence). CDR3 DNA: TGTGCCAGCAGCCCCGAGGGGTTTTGGAAACCCCTCCACTTT. Translating gives CASSPEGFWKPLHF.

V gene TRBV18 combines with J gene TRBJ2-7; D might be TRBD1 or TRBD2, each matching 5 bases. Germline V gene data show CDR1 as KGHSH and CDR2 as LQKENI. With 6 bases removed from V and 5 bases from J, the gap between germline ends came to 8 bases. The CDR3 loop spans 11 amino acids. The CDR3 loop reads CASSLGDEQYF. In DNA form, the CDR3 reads TGTGCCAGCTCTTTGGGGGACGAGCAGTACTTC.

V is TRBV24-1 and J is TRBJ1-2; no definite D call. Germline CDR1 is KGHDR and CDR2 is SFDVKD. V was cut by 8 bases and J by 4 bases, with 4 bases left in between. This CDR3 contains 10 residues. CDR3 sequence reads: CATTGYGYTF. The CDR3 DNA follows: TGTGCCACCACCGGCTATGGCTACACCTTC.

This chain connects TRBV19 to TRBJ1-5, with 8 bases lining up with TRBD1. The junction had 12 bases not matched to a gene; V was cut back by 6 bases and J by 5 bases. CDR1 LNHDA and CDR2 SQIVND come from the germline V gene (reference sequence). This CDR3 has 16 amino acids. The chain's CDR3 is CASRDRVMVNHQPQHF. The CDR3 DNA follows: TGTGCCAGTAGGGACAGGGTCATGGTGAACCATCAGCCCCAGCATTTT.

V gene TRBV19 combines with J gene TRBJ2-7, with 13 bases lining up with TRBD2. Per germline, CDR1 LNHDA and CDR2 SQIVND (reference sequence). V lost 4 bases and J lost 4; bases outside the gene matches: 10. This CDR3 has 17 amino acids. CDR3: CASSTIGTSGASYEQYF. CDR3 DNA: TGTGCCAGTAGTACCATCGGGACTAGCGGGGCTTCTTACGAGCAGTACTTC.

The chain employs TRBV27 and TRBJ2-4; tentatively, D is TRBD2 (5 bases). Germline V gene data show CDR1 as MNHEY and CDR2 as SMNVEV (reference sequence). CDR3 size: 17 residues. V was trimmed by 4 bases and J by 2 bases, leaving 18 bases between them. This CDR3 reads CASSSYAARGSKNIQYF. The CDR3 nucleotides read TGTGCCAGCAGTTCCTACGCGGCCCGCGGGTCCAAAAACATTCAGTACTTC.

This sequence joins TRBV7-9 and TRBJ1-6, with TRBD1 as a possible D gene (6 bases). CDR3 length: 15 amino acids. The ends were cut back, 1 base at V and 5 bases at J, with 9 bases in the middle. The germline V gene encodes CDR1 SEHNR and CDR2 FQNEAQ (reference sequence). The CDR3 DNA reads TGTGCCAGCAGCTTAGACAGGGAACATAATTCACCCCTCCACTTT. This gives the protein CASSLDREHNSPLHF.

Concerning this clone: In the same sample, other DNA sequences code for this CDR3. This chain uses TRBV3-1 (or the pseudogene TRBV3-2) with TRBJ1-1; TRBD1 is a possible D gene (6 bases). The V end lost 1 base, the J end lost 5 bases, and 11 bases lay between the germline ends. The germline V gene has CDR1 LGHDT and CDR2 YNNKEL (reference sequence). The CDR3 runs to 14 residues. This CDR3 is CASSQVAGETEAFF. The CDR3 nucleotides read TGTGCCAGCAGCCAAGTAGCAGGGGAGACTGAAGCTTTCTTT.

The chain employs TRBV7-3 and TRBJ2-7; TRBD1 might be the D (6 bases). The CDR3 is 12 amino acids. Germline-derived CDR1 and CDR2 are SGHTA and FQGTGA. The V end was cut by 3 bases, the J end by 6 bases, with 9 bases between. DNA of the CDR3: TGTGCCAGCAGCTTCGACAGGTCCGAGCAGTACTTC. This encodes CASSFDRSEQYF.